The TCR beta chain described here comes from a study of regulatory T cells in long-lasting Graves disease. Regarding the study as a whole: Whereas roughly 1,000 public clonotypes were shared by new patients, persistent patients shared more, at 2,500 to 3,500. Persistent Graves' patients showed reduced TCR diversity versus newly diagnosed patients.

As to time point: persistent/refractory GD, antithyroid drugs over 5 years with positive TRAb. PBMC RNA served as the TCR library source. It was an endocrinology department in Xi'an, China, that provided the patients. This clonotype came up many times. The antigen is unknown. Arm-PCR with iRepertoire HTBI primers amplified the CDR3 regions for these TCR beta libraries. A single record per CDR3 protein comes from TCRdb applying MiXCR to the multiplex PCR reads. This sample has 300,000 to 500,000 distinct CDR3 sequences, with about 20% found just once. The TCR comes from a female donor with Graves disease. The sample here was peripheral blood mononuclear cells (PBMCs), taken when the disease was refractory, from a patient treated with antithyroid drugs.

The DNA of the CDR3 is TGTGCCAGCACCCCTCAGGGGGCGCGTCACGAGCAGTACTTC. It codes for CASTPQGARHEQYF. This chain uses TRBV2 with TRBJ2-7, with TRBD1 matching over 8 bases. V lost 7 bases and J lost 5; bases outside the gene matches: 10. Germline CDR1 is SNHLY and CDR2 is FYNNEI. The CDR3 consists of 14 residues.